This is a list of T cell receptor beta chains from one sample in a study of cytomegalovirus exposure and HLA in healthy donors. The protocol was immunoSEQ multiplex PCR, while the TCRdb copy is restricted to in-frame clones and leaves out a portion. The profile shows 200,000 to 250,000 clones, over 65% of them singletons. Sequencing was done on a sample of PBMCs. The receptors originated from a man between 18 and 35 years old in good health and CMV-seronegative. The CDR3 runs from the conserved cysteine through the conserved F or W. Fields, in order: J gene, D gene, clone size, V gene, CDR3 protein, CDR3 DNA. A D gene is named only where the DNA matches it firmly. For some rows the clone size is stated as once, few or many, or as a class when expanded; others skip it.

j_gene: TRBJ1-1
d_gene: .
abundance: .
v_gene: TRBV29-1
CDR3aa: CSVPRDWGEAFF
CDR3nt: TGCAGCGTGCCCAGGGATTGGGGTGAAGCTTTCTTT

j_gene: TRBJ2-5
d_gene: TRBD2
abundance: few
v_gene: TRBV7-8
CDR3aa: CASSSSGSPGETQYF
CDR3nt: TGTGCCAGCAGCTCCAGCGGGAGCCCTGGGGAGACCCAGTACTTC

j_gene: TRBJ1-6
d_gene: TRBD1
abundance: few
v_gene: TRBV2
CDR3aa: CASVGTGRNSPLHF
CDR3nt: TGTGCCAGCGTCGGGACAGGGAGGAATTCACCCCTCCACTTT

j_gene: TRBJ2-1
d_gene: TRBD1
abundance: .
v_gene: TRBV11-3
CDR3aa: CASSLGGTGLGSSINEQFF
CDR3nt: TGTGCCAGCAGCTTAGGGGGGACAGGATTGGGGAGTTCCATCAATGAGCAGTTCTTC

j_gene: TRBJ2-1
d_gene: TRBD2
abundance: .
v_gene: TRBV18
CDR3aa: CASSPTSGSSYNEQFF
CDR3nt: TGTGCCAGCTCACCGACTAGCGGGAGCTCCTACAATGAGCAGTTCTTC

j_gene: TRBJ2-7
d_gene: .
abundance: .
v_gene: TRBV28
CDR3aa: CASGLTWQGNYEQYF
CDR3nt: TGTGCCAGTGGCCTTACGTGGCAGGGTAACTACGAGCAGTACTTC

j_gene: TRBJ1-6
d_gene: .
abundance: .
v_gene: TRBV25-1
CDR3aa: CASSAESSYNSPLHF
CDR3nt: TGTGCCAGCAGTGCGGAGAGCTCCTATAATTCACCCCTCCACTTT

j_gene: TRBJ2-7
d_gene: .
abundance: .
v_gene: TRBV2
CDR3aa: CASSPRAYEQYF
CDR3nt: TGTGCCAGCAGTCCGAGGGCCTACGAGCAGTACTTC

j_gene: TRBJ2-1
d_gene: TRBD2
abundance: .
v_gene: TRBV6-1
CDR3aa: CASSVERGTYNEQFF
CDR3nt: TGTGCCAGCAGTGTCGAGCGGGGGACCTACAATGAGCAGTTCTTC

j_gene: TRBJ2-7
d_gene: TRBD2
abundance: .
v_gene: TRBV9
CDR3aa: CASSPTSGSVEQYF
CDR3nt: TGTGCCAGCAGCCCCACTAGCGGGAGTGTCGAGCAGTACTTC

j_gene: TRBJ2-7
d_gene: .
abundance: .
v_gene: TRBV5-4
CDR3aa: CASSLSSGSAGEQYF
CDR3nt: TGTGCCAGCAGCTTGTCCTCCGGGTCTGCGGGGGAGCAGTACTTC

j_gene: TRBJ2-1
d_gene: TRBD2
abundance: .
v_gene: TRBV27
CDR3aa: CASSLSQTSQRSSYNEQFF
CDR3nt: TGTGCCAGCAGTTTATCGCAGACTAGCCAGAGGAGCTCCTACAATGAGCAGTTCTTC

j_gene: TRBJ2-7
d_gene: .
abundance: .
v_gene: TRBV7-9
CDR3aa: CASSSKVGGYEQYF
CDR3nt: TGTGCCAGCAGTTCTAAAGTAGGGGGCTACGAGCAGTACTTC

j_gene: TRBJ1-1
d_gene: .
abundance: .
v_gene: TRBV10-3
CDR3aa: CATGGVGYRGEYTEAFF
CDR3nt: TGTGCCACCGGGGGGGTCGGGTACCGAGGGGAGTACACTGAAGCTTTCTTT